A single sample gave rise to the 25 T cell receptor beta chains below, sequenced in a study of CD8 T cells in Susac syndrome. RNA, at about 0.45 to 1 ug, was reverse transcribed with random hexamers. TCRdb redid the calling of the immunoSEQ multiplex PCR reads with MiXCR, one entry per CDR3 protein. Of approximately 230,000 distinct CDR3 sequences in the sample, about 93% were seen once. Sequenced input: CD4+ T cells from PBMCs. The receptors stem from a human donor with multiple sclerosis.

The chain has TRBV19 and TRBJ2-3, with TRBD2 matching over 8 bases. The trim removed 3 bases at V and 1 base at J, leaving 3 bases unmatched. The CDR3 runs 15 residues. Germline lookup yields CDR1 LNHDA and CDR2 SQIVND (reference sequence). DNA of the CDR3: TGTGCCAGTAGTATTACTAGCGGAGGCACAGATACGCAGTATTTT. It codes for CASSITSGGTDTQYF.

The gene calls are TRBV9 and TRBJ1-1, with D hard to call. Looked up from germline, CDR1 is SGDLS and CDR2 is YYNGEE. V gave up 0 bases and J gave up 1 base, with 7 bases separating them. The CDR3 loop spans 14 amino acids. The CDR3 bases are TGTGCCAGCAGCGTAGTCTCAGAGAACACTGAAGCTTTCTTT. Protein product: CASSVVSENTEAFF.

The rearrangement uses TRBV29-1 and TRBJ2-3; 10 bases are shared with TRBD1. Trimming took 4 bases from V and 7 from J; bases not matched to a gene: 20. The CDR3 contains 18 residues. Per germline, CDR1 SQVTM and CDR2 ANQGSEA. CDR3 loop: CSVGPLFGTGDLRNTQYF. The DNA of the CDR3 is TGCAGCGTTGGGCCTCTCTTCGGGACAGGGGACCTCAGAAATACGCAGTATTTT.

The chain is built from TRBV24-1 and TRBJ2-7; D not certain. V was clipped by 0 bases and J by 5 bases, with 1 base between them. Germline-derived CDR1 and CDR2 are KGHDR and SFDVKD. The CDR3 is made up of 11 amino acids. The CDR3 coding sequence is TGTGCCACCAGTGATTTGAACGAGCAGTACTTC. Residues: CATSDLNEQYF.

The chain joins TRBV7-9 to TRBJ1-1; TRBD1 aligns across 8 bases. The length of the CDR3 is 13 residues. From germline, CDR1 is SEHNR and CDR2 FQNEAQ (reference sequence). The J segment lost 5 bases and the V segment lost 6 bases, leaving 5 bases of the junction unmatched. DNA of the CDR3: TGTGCCAGCAGTCAACAGGGGGGGACTGAAGCTTTCTTT. This codes for CASSQQGGTEAFF.

The gene calls are TRBV7-6 and TRBJ1-3; D is perhaps TRBD1 (6 bases). In germline, CDR1 is SGHVS, CDR2 FNYEAQ. The length of the CDR3 is 16 residues. V lost 5 bases, J lost 0 bases, and 14 bases lay in between. CDR3 nucleotide sequence: TGTGCCAGCAGCCTATTCGGGGGCCACTCTGGAAACACCATATATTTT. Translating gives CASSLFGGHSGNTIYF. The entire variable domain, with the rest obtained from reference TRBV7-6 and TRBJ1-3, is as follows: GAGVSQSPRYKVTKRGQDVALRCDPISGHVSLYWYRQALGQGPEFLTYFNYEAQQDKSGLPNDRFSAERPEGSISTLTIQRTEQRDSAMYRCASSLFGGHSGNTIYFGEGSWLTVV.

The gene calls are TRBV12-3 or TRBV12-4 and TRBJ1-4, with 8 bases aligning to TRBD1. This CDR3 comprises 18 residues. J gave up 1 base and V 6 bases, and 13 bases lay outside the gene matches. DNA for the CDR3: TGTGCCAGCAGCCGCCGGGGCAGGGGGCTTTTAACTAATGAAAAACTGTTTTTT. It is translated as CASSRRGRGLLTNEKLFF.

The chain uses TRBV5-4 and TRBJ2-4, with TRBD2 matching over 9 bases. This CDR3 spans 15 amino acids. Unmatched junction bases numbered 5, after V lost 2 bases and J lost 5 bases. Germline V gives CDR1 SGHNT, CDR2 YYREEE (reference sequence). The CDR3 region has the DNA TGTGCCAGCAGCTTTGGCGGGAGGGGGGAAAACATTCAGTACTTC. It is translated as CASSFGGRGENIQYF.

V gene TRBV15 combines with J gene TRBJ2-4; D unresolved. Germline V gene data show CDR1 as LNHNV and CDR2 as YYDKDF (reference sequence). The CDR3 has 12 residues. Between the trimmed V and J ends, which lost 0 bases and 9 bases, there was a span of 6 bases. The CDR3 DNA is TGTGCCACCAGCAGAGAGGCGAGCATTCAGTACTTC. Amino acid sequence: CATSREASIQYF. Based on the CDR3 plus reference TRBV15 and TRBJ2-4, the full variable domain is DAMVIQNPRYQVTQFGKPVTLSCSQTLNHNVMYWYQQKSSQAPKLLFHYYDKDFNNEADTPDNFQSRRPNTSFCFLDIRSPGLGDTAMYLCATSREASIQYFGAGTRLSVL.

The V and J genes are TRBV12-3 or TRBV12-4 and TRBJ2-1, with D tentatively TRBD1 (5 bases). The CDR3 consists of 16 residues. Trimming left V 6 bases short and J 0 bases short, with 15 bases between. CDR3 DNA sequence: TGTGCCAGCAGGCCAGGGATAGGAAGCTCCTACAATGAGCAGTTCTTC. Translated, it gives CASRPGIGSSYNEQFF.

V is TRBV12-3 or TRBV12-4 and J is TRBJ2-7; D is uncertain. This CDR3 contains 13 residues. V lost 2 bases to trimming and J lost 6 bases, with 11 bases between them. The CDR3 region has the DNA TGTGCCAGCAGTTTATTCAATCCTGCCGAGCAGTACTTC. This sequence encodes CASSLFNPAEQYF.

The CDR3 sequence is CASSPDSRGNTIYF. The DNA of the CDR3 is TGTGCCAGCAGCCCCGATTCCCGTGGAAACACCATATATTTT. The V call is TRBV7-9, the J call TRBJ1-3; D ambiguous. The CDR3 has 14 residues. Germline values: CDR1 SEHNR, CDR2 FQNEAQ (reference sequence). The germline V and J ends were trimmed by 5 bases and 3 bases, with 11 bases remaining between them.

The chain combines TRBV29-1 with TRBJ2-1; D remains unclear. The CDR3 spans 12 residues. Germline lookup yields CDR1 SQVTM and CDR2 ANQGSEA. V was cut by 3 bases and J by 7 bases, with 10 bases left in between. CDR3 amino acids: CSVDPKTNEQFF. CDR3 in DNA: TGCAGCGTTGACCCGAAAACTAATGAGCAGTTCTTC.

The chain is built from TRBV7-2 and TRBJ2-5; perhaps TRBD1 as D (5 bases). CDR1 is SGHTA, CDR2 FQGNSA, per germline. This CDR3 region has 15 residues. The V gene lost 2 bases and the J gene lost 4 bases, with 14 bases spanning the gap. In nucleotides, the CDR3 is TGTGCCAGCAGCTTATTGTCCAGGGCTGTAGAGACCCAGTACTTC. Its translation is CASSLLSRAVETQYF. The full variable domain, with the rest looked up from reference TRBV7-2 and TRBJ2-5, is GAGVSQSPSNKVTEKGKDVELRCDPISGHTALYWYRQSLGQGLEFLIYFQGNSAPDKSGLPSDRFSAERTGGSVSTLTIQRTQQEDSAVYLCASSLLSRAVETQYFGPGTRLLVL.

This chain uses TRBV2 with TRBJ1-2; no reliable D call. Looked up from germline, CDR1 is SNHLY and CDR2 is FYNNEI. V was clipped by 8 bases and J by 4 bases, with 11 bases between them. This CDR3 has 12 residues. The chain's CDR3 is CASFEGSYGYTF. The DNA of the CDR3 is TGTGCCAGCTTCGAAGGGTCCTATGGCTACACCTTC.

The chain carries TRBV6-1 and TRBJ2-7, with 11 bases fitting TRBD2. With V trimmed by 2 bases and J by 8 bases, 11 bases remained unmatched. CDR1 is MNHNS, CDR2 SASEGT, per germline. This CDR3 contains 16 residues. CDR3 DNA: TGTGCCAGCAGTGAATCCCCGGGGACTAGCGGTAGAAAGCAGTACTTC. As protein: CASSESPGTSGRKQYF.

The gene calls are TRBV3-1 and TRBJ2-5; a possible D gene is TRBD1 (5 bases). The germline V and J ends were trimmed by 8 bases and 5 bases, with 18 bases remaining between them. The CDR3 spans 14 residues. CDR1 LGHDT and CDR2 YNNKEL come from the germline V gene (reference sequence). CDR3 nucleotides: TGTGCCAGCGCGTCCTTGGGGCAGGGCGAGACCCAGTACTTC. As protein: CASASLGQGETQYF.

V usage is TRBV12-3 or TRBV12-4 and J usage is TRBJ1-1; D ambiguous. Trimming took off 3 bases at V and 1 base at J, with 12 bases between the two ends. The CDR3 has 15 residues. The CDR3 reads CASSFEARTNTEAFF. The CDR3 nucleotides read TGTGCCAGCAGTTTTGAGGCGCGGACGAACACTGAAGCTTTCTTT.

The chain joins TRBV4-2 to TRBJ2-3, with 7 nucleotides matching TRBD2. Germline CDR1 is LGHNA and CDR2 is YNFKEQ. The CDR3 spans 16 residues. V lost 0 bases, J lost 5 bases, and 8 bases stayed unmatched. CDR3 in amino acids: CASSQETSVSEDTQYF. Written as DNA, the CDR3 is TGTGCCAGCAGCCAAGAAACTAGCGTTTCAGAAGATACGCAGTATTTT.

With regard to this clonotype: Germline is not matched at one junction end, which may reflect a read error. The chain couples TRBV27 to TRBJ2-2; D is possibly TRBD1 (6 bases). Germline loops: CDR1 MNHEY, CDR2 SMNVEV (reference sequence). This CDR3 contains 15 residues. Written as DNA, the CDR3 is TGTGCCAGCAGTTTATCCGGGACAAACAACGGGGAGCTGTTTTTT. Protein sequence: CASSLSGTNNGELFF.

The chain has TRBV15 and TRBJ1-3, with D perhaps matching TRBD1 (5 bases). The V and J ends lost 0 bases and 3 bases respectively, with 9 bases between them. Germline lookup yields CDR1 LNHNV and CDR2 YYDKDF (reference sequence). This CDR3 region has 15 residues. The CDR3 sequence is CATSRDMGDGNTIYF. For the CDR3, the DNA is TGTGCCACCAGCAGAGATATGGGGGATGGAAACACCATATATTTT.

The CDR3 nucleotides are TGCAGTGCTAGTCGGGAGGGCCTCGGGGATACGCAGTATTTT. Amino acid sequence: CSASREGLGDTQYF. This rearrangement joins TRBV20-1 to TRBJ2-3, with 8 bases lining up with TRBD2. Germline CDR1 DFQATT, CDR2 SNEGSKA (reference sequence). V lost 3 bases, J lost 6 bases, and 8 bases stayed unmatched. The CDR3 has 14 amino acids.

V gene TRBV10-3 combines with J gene TRBJ2-5; 12 bases match TRBD1. Looked up from germline, CDR1 is ENHRY and CDR2 is SYGVKD. V dropped 6 bases and J dropped 4; count of bases not matched to a gene: 3. The CDR3 has 14 amino acids. The CDR3 protein is CAISGTGGLETQYF. The CDR3 DNA follows: TGTGCCATCAGCGGGACAGGGGGCTTAGAGACCCAGTACTTC.

This clonotype was recorded once. The CDR3 DNA sequence: TGTGCCAGCAGCTTGACCTCCCGTGGTGAAGCTTTCTTT. Its protein product is CASSLTSRGEAFF. The rearrangement uses TRBV5-4 and TRBJ1-1; D not certain. The ends were cut back, 1 base at V and 7 bases at J, with 11 bases in the middle. There are 13 residues in the CDR3. Germline loops: CDR1 SGHNT, CDR2 YYREEE (reference sequence).

This clonotype was picked up a small number of times. V usage is TRBV6-5 and J usage is TRBJ2-7, with 8 bases lining up with TRBD2. The length of the CDR3 is 13 residues. CDR1 and CDR2 from the germline V gene are MNHEY and SVGAGI. V trimming: 5 bases; J trimming: 7 bases; junction bases outside the gene matches: 7. CDR3 sequence (DNA): TGTGCCAGCAGTGCGTACCGGGGGGGGGAGCAGTACTTC. Its protein is CASSAYRGGEQYF.